The 2 T cell receptor beta chains given below trace back to one sample, sequenced in a study of T cells in localized non-small cell lung cancer. Repertoires were generated with immunoSEQ multiplex PCR, while TCRdb's copy carries only in-frame clones and drops some. The sample shows some 1,400 clones, more than 20% of them seen only once. This sample comprised normal lung tissue next to the tumor, obtained before any cancer treatment. Receptor source: a man between 40 and 75 years old with stage II squamous cell lung carcinoma.

V usage is TRBV29-1 and J usage is TRBJ2-5; 9 bases are a match to TRBD1. V lost 8 bases and J lost 5; bases outside the gene matches: 9. The CDR3 sequence is 13 residues long. Germline-derived CDR1 and CDR2 are SQVTM and ANQGSEA. The CDR3 protein is CSFTTGGRETQYF. Here the CDR3 DNA reads TGCAGCTTTACGACAGGGGGGAGGGAGACCCAGTACTTC.

This clone was seen more than once but under ten times. The J gene is TRBJ1-5, the V gene TRBV11-3; the D gene is possibly TRBD1 (5 bases). V lost 5 bases and J lost 1, with 15 bases in between. In germline, CDR1 is SGHNT, CDR2 YENEEA. The CDR3 sequence is 16 residues long. The CDR3 reads CASSPRDPLSNQPQHF. The CDR3 region has the DNA TGTGCCAGCAGCCCTCGGGACCCACTAAGCAATCAGCCCCAGCATTTT.